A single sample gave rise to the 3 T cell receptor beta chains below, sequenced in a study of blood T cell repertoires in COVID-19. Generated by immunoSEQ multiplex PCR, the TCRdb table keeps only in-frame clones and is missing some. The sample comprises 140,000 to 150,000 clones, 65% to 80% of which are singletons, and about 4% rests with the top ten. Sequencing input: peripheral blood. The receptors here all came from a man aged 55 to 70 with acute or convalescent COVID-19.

CDR3 residues: CASSIDRGGRRYEQYF. The CDR3 DNA reads as TGTGCCAGTAGTATAGATCGCGGGGGCCGTCGCTACGAGCAGTACTTC. This chain links TRBV19 with TRBJ2-7; D perhaps matches TRBD2 (7 bases). With 0 bases removed from V and 3 bases from J, the gap between germline ends came to 15 bases. Germline V lookup: CDR1 LNHDA, CDR2 SQIVND (reference sequence). This CDR3 region has 16 residues.

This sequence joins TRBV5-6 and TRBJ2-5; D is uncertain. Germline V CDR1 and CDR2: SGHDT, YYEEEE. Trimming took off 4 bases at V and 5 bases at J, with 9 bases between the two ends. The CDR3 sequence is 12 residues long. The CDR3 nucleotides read TGTGCCAGCAGCCTAACCATGGAGACCCAGTACTTC. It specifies CASSLTMETQYF.

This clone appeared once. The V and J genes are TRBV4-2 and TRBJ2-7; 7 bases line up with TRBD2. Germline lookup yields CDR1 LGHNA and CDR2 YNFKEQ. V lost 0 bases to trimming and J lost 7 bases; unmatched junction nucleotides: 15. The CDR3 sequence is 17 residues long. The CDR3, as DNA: TGTGCCAGCAGCCAAGATGCGGGCGGGAGTACCTTCGGGGAGCAGTACTTC. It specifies CASSQDAGGSTFGEQYF.